These T cell receptor beta chains were read from a single sample in a study of blood T cell repertoires in COVID-19. Assay: immunoSEQ multiplex PCR; the TCRdb copy retains only in-frame clones and omits some. The sample carries about 210,000 clones, around 90% recorded once. Sequenced sample: PBMCs or T cells enriched from blood (not recorded which). These receptors were taken from a man aged 25-45 years who had recovered from COVID-19. The CDR3 runs from the conserved cysteine through the conserved F or W. The D gene is left open where the match is weak. Only some rows state a clone size, as once, few, many or a class for expanded clones.

TRBD2,TRBV4-3,TRBJ2-7,-,TGCGCCAGCAGCCAGGAAACTAGCGGGGGGGATGAGCAGTACTTC,CASSQETSGGDEQYF
-,TRBV27,TRBJ1-6,few,TGTGCCAGCAGTTTGGACAGACCGTATAATTCACCCCTCCACTTT,CASSLDRPYNSPLHF
-,TRBV27,TRBJ2-6,-,TGTGCCAGCAGTTTCCGCGGGGTCGGGGCCAACGTCCTGACTTTC,CASSFRGVGANVLTF
TRBD1,TRBV19,TRBJ2-4,-,TGTGCCAGTAGTATGACAGGGGTGTACAGCATTCAGTACTTC,CASSMTGVYSIQYF
-,TRBV12-5,TRBJ2-6,once,TGTGCTAGTGGTTTGCGGGGGACGGGGGCCAACGTCCTGACTTTC,CASGLRGTGANVLTF
-,TRBV6-5,TRBJ2-5,-,TGTGCCAGCAGTTACTCGAAAACAGGGAAACAAGAGACCCAGTACTTC,CASSYSKTGKQETQYF
-,TRBV19,TRBJ2-7,-,TGTGCCAGTAGTACCGCCCAGCAGGGGACCTACGAGCAGTACTTC,CASSTAQQGTYEQYF
TRBD1,TRBV7-9,TRBJ2-5,few,TGTGCCAGCAGCTTAACCGGGACAGGGGGCCCGGGAGAGACCCAGTACTTC,CASSLTGTGGPGETQYF
-,TRBV6-5,TRBJ1-2,-,TGTGCCAGCAGTTACTCGAGAGGGAACTATGGCTACACCTTC,CASSYSRGNYGYTF
-,TRBV6-2/TRBV6-3,TRBJ1-1,-,TGTGCCAGCAGTTACGGGCAGGTGATTAACACTGAAGCTTTCTTT,CASSYGQVINTEAFF
TRBD2,TRBV3-1/TRBV3-2,TRBJ2-1,-,TGTGCCAGCAGCCCCCGGACTAGCGGGGGGGCCGATGAGCAGTTCTTC,CASSPRTSGGADEQFF
TRBD2,TRBV3-1/TRBV3-2,TRBJ2-1,-,TGTGCCAGCAGCCCACGACTAGCTGTGAACTCCTACAATGAGCAGTTCTTC,CASSPRLAVNSYNEQFF
TRBD1,TRBV7-8,TRBJ2-7,-,TGTGCCAGCAGCCGGGGGACAGGCTCCTACGAGCAGTACTTC,CASSRGTGSYEQYF
-,TRBV19,TRBJ2-1,few,TGTGCCAGTAGTATTGGTACAGGGGAAGCGGGAGTTGGTGTTGATGAGCAGTTCTTC,CASSIGTGEAGVGVDEQFF
TRBD1,TRBV13,TRBJ2-2,-,TGTGCCAGCAGAGGGATGTTCGGACAGGGGGCAACCGGGGAGCTGTTTTTT,CASRGMFGQGATGELFF
TRBD1,TRBV28,TRBJ1-5,once,TGTGCCAGCGCTGGGACAGTAGGAAATCAGCCCCAGCATTTT,CASAGTVGNQPQHF
-,TRBV9,TRBJ1-4,-,TGTGCCAGCAGCCCCCGGGGGGGAAATAATGAAAAACTGTTTTTT,CASSPRGGNNEKLFF